This T cell receptor (beta chain) was recovered during a study of cytomegalovirus exposure and HLA in healthy donors. In the PCR, 60 Vbeta and 13 Jbeta primers were used. This table comes from immunoSEQ multiplex PCR, and its TCRdb copy is limited to in-frame clones, with some not included. The sample shows 150,000 to 200,000 clones, around 80% of them seen only once. Germline V gives CDR1 LNHDA, CDR2 SQIVND (reference sequence). This CDR3 has 13 residues. V dropped 3 bases and J dropped 2 bases, with 6 bases sitting between them. Remarks on this clone: Its target is unknown.

Notes on the study in general: In an earlier analysis, most TCR beta V segments were productive about 87% or about 30% of the time. Later on, a genetic analysis was performed. It linked a missense variant in DCLRE1C with V- and J-gene trimming of TCR beta. Among the sequence variants, a highly shared cluster was likely an artifact of sequencing.

This TCR was recovered from a woman aged 40-49 years in good health and CMV-seronegative. Sequencing used PBMCs. The rearrangement uses TRBV19 and TRBJ2-3; D gene unclear. The CDR3 loop reads CASSISVTDTQYF. The DNA for the CDR3 is TGTGCCAGTAGTATTTCAGTCACAGATACGCAGTATTTT. Full variable domain (rest looked up from reference TRBV19 and TRBJ2-3): DGGITQSPKYLFRKEGQNVTLSCEQNLNHDAMYWYRQDPGQGLRLIYYSQIVNDFQKGDIAEGYSVSREKKESFPLTVTSAQKNPTAFYLCASSISVTDTQYFGPGTRLTVL.